Listed here are 15 T cell receptor beta chains from one sample, sequenced in a study of blood T cell repertoires in COVID-19. The method was immunoSEQ multiplex PCR; TCRdb's version includes in-frame clones alone and lacks a portion of them. The sample comprises approximately 94,000 clones, approximately 80% of which are singletons, and 24% rests with the top ten. The sequenced material came from peripheral blood. The receptors derive from a human donor in a cohort sampled during active COVID-19.

V and J are TRBV7-9 and TRBJ1-3; possible D gene TRBD1, 6 bases. Germline CDR1 reads SEHNR; CDR2 reads FQNEAQ (reference sequence). Trimming took off 3 bases at V and 2 bases at J, with 8 bases between the two ends. The CDR3 contains 14 residues. The CDR3 loop is CASSFQGTGNTIYF. The CDR3 bases are TGTGCCAGCAGCTTTCAGGGGACTGGAAACACCATATATTTT.

This sequence joins TRBV7-2 and TRBJ2-7; 12 bases are shared with TRBD2. The CDR3 runs to 15 residues. Losses at the gene ends were 1 base for V and 6 bases for J; bases not matched to a gene: 4. CDR1 and CDR2 from the germline V gene are SGHTA and FQGNSA. The CDR3 reads CASSLDTSGGPEQYF. The DNA of the CDR3 is TGTGCCAGCAGCTTAGACACTAGCGGGGGGCCCGAGCAGTACTTC.

This clone was detected a few times. The rearrangement joins TRBV7-9 to TRBJ2-5; tentative D call: TRBD2 (5 bases). V was shortened by 2 bases and J by 5 bases, with 15 bases between the two germline ends. From germline, CDR1 is SEHNR and CDR2 FQNEAQ (reference sequence). This CDR3 is built from 15 residues. CDR3: CASSLNALSGETQYF. The CDR3 bases are TGTGCCAGCAGCTTAAACGCGCTATCGGGGGAGACCCAGTACTTC.

The CDR3 sequence is CASSPKQGVEGNQPQHF. As DNA, the CDR3 is TGTGCCAGCTCACCTAAACAGGGGGTCGAGGGCAATCAGCCCCAGCATTTT. The V gene is TRBV18, the J gene TRBJ1-5; 8 bases are a match to TRBD1. This CDR3 has 17 amino acids. Germline V gene lookup returns CDR1 KGHSH and CDR2 LQKENI. After removal of 3 bases from V and 2 bases from J, the junction contained 9 bases not matched to a gene.

V usage is TRBV2 and J usage is TRBJ2-3; D might be TRBD1 (5 bases). Between the trimmed V and J ends, which lost 11 bases and 0 bases, there was a span of 12 bases. This CDR3 comprises 13 residues. Germline lookup yields CDR1 SNHLY and CDR2 FYNNEI. For the CDR3, the DNA is TGTGCCGGCCGGACACGTAGCACAGATACGCAGTATTTT. Amino acid sequence: CAGRTRSTDTQYF.

This chain joins TRBV24-1 and TRBJ2-5; 10 bases agree with TRBD2. V shed 1 base and J 4 bases; nucleotides not matched to a gene: 5. The CDR3 has 16 amino acids. Germline V lookup: CDR1 KGHDR, CDR2 SFDVKD. The CDR3 DNA follows: TGTGCCACCAGTGATTTAGCGGGAGGGGGGGGAGAGACCCAGTACTTC. This translates into CATSDLAGGGGETQYF.

The gene calls are TRBV11-2 and TRBJ1-6; 8 nucleotides agree with TRBD1. CDR3 length equals 14 residues. Germline-derived CDR1 and CDR2 are SGHAT and FQNNGV. The ends lost 1 base at V and 12 bases at J; junction bases unmatched: 5. The CDR3 here is CASSLGTGILPLHF. The CDR3 region has the DNA TGTGCCAGCAGCTTAGGGACAGGGATTCTACCCCTCCACTTT.

V usage is TRBV18 and J usage is TRBJ2-5, with 8 bases that match TRBD1. The CDR3 is 14 residues long. Germline lookup yields CDR1 KGHSH and CDR2 LQKENI. V shed 4 bases, J shed 5 bases, and the junction held 6 bases outside the gene matches. CDR3 bases: TGTGCCAGCTCACTGGACAGGGCCGCCGAGACCCAGTACTTC. This gives the protein CASSLDRAAETQYF.

This clone was observed once. V usage is TRBV11-2 and J usage is TRBJ2-5, with 9 bases lining up with TRBD2. Per germline, CDR1 SGHAT and CDR2 FQNNGV. The CDR3 contains 15 residues. The V and J ends lost 0 bases and 5 bases, in that order; junction bases with no gene match: 4. The chain's CDR3 is CASSLDPTSGETQYF. The CDR3 DNA is TGTGCCAGCAGCTTAGACCCTACTAGCGGGGAGACCCAGTACTTC.

This rearrangement joins TRBV7-8 to TRBJ1-4; D unresolved. The length of the CDR3 is 13 residues. Germline V CDR1 and CDR2: SGHVS, FQNEAQ. V lost 4 bases, J lost 8 bases, and 11 bases lay in between. In DNA form, the CDR3 reads TGTGCCAGCAGCTCGAGTCCAAAAGAAAAACTGTTTTTT. Its protein is CASSSSPKEKLFF.

The chain has TRBV6-5 and TRBJ1-1; D is ambiguous. The length of the CDR3 is 13 residues. Germline V gene sequence: CDR1 MNHEY, CDR2 SVGAGI. V lost 7 bases and J lost 1, with 10 bases in between. CDR3 sequence: CASTPNGNTEAFF. The CDR3 nucleotides are TGTGCCAGCACCCCGAACGGGAACACTGAAGCTTTCTTT.

The chain has TRBV28 and TRBJ1-2; D ambiguous. This CDR3 region has 13 residues. Trimming pared 7 bases from V and 7 bases from J, leaving 16 bases between. The germline gives CDR1 MDHEN, CDR2 SYDVKM. The CDR3 sequence: CASTPRRGSGYTF. CDR3 in DNA: TGTGCCAGCACCCCAAGGCGGGGATCTGGCTACACCTTC.

This clone was detected only a few times. This chain connects TRBV9 to TRBJ2-3, with 14 bases that match TRBD2. The length of the CDR3 is 16 residues. Germline-derived CDR1 and CDR2 are SGDLS and YYNGEE. V shed 3 bases, J shed 5 bases, and the junction held 5 bases outside the gene matches. The CDR3 region is CASSATSGGAVDTQYF. The CDR3 DNA is TGTGCCAGCAGCGCGACTAGCGGGGGGGCCGTAGATACGCAGTATTTT.

This clone was seen a single time. This chain links TRBV2 with TRBJ2-3; 8 positions match TRBD1. The CDR3 is 13 amino acids. Germline V gives CDR1 SNHLY, CDR2 FYNNEI. The V segment lost 7 bases and the J segment 6 bases; nucleotides outside the gene matches: 6. CDR3 residues: CASTGQGIDTQYF. The CDR3 DNA reads as TGTGCCAGCACCGGACAGGGCATCGATACGCAGTATTTT.

The gene calls are TRBV21-1 and TRBJ2-3; the table gives TRBD2 as D, unverified against the DNA. TRBV21-1 is an annotated pseudogene. The CDR3 loop spans 17 amino acids. The CDR3 region has the DNA TGTGCCAGCAGCAAAGGAGCAAAAAAGCGGGGTACAAATACGCAGTATTTT. Amino acids: CASSKGAKKRGTNTQYF.